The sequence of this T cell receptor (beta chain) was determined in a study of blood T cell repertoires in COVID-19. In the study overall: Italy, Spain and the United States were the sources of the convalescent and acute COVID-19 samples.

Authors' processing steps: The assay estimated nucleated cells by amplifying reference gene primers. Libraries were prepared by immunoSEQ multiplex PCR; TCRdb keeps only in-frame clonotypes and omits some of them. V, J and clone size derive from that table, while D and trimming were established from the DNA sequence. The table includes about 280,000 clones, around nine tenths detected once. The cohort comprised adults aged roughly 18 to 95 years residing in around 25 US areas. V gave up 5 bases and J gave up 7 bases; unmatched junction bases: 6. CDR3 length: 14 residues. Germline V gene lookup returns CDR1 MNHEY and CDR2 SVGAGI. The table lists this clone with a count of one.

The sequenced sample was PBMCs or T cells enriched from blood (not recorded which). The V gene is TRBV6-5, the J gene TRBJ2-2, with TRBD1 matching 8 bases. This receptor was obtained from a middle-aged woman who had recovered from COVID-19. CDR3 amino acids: CASSPQGAVGELFF. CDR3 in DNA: TGTGCCAGCAGTCCGCAGGGGGCTGTCGGGGAGCTGTTTTTT.